One and the same sample provided the 25 T cell receptor beta chains below, sequenced in a study of blood T cell repertoires in COVID-19. Sequenced by immunoSEQ multiplex PCR; TCRdb stores in-frame clones only, minus some. This repertoire shows a few hundred thousand clones, approximately 89% found once; its top ten account for 2.5% to 3.5%. Sequences were obtained from PBMCs or T cells enriched from blood (not recorded which). All receptors come from a woman in her fifties or sixties who had been exposed to COVID-19.

This clone was detected a few times. This chain joins TRBV3-1 (or the pseudogene TRBV3-2) and TRBJ1-5; tentatively, D is TRBD1 (5 bases). Germline loops: CDR1 LGHDT, CDR2 YNNKEL (reference sequence). V lost 1 base to trimming and J lost 2 bases, with 21 bases between them. The CDR3 contains 19 residues. This chain's CDR3 is CASSQGVQGATAGNQPQHF. CDR3 bases: TGTGCCAGCAGCCAAGGGGTCCAGGGCGCGACGGCGGGCAATCAGCCCCAGCATTTT.

This clone was observed a handful of times. The genes are TRBV2 and TRBJ1-2, with D possibly being TRBD1 (5 bases). Germline assignment: CDR1 SNHLY and CDR2 FYNNEI. This CDR3 spans 15 amino acids. V was trimmed by 6 bases and J by 4 bases, leaving 18 bases between them. The CDR3 sequence: CASSGGRGSSYGYTF. DNA for the CDR3: TGTGCCAGCAGCGGGGGGAGGGGCTCTAGCTATGGCTACACCTTC.

The V gene is TRBV7-9, the J gene TRBJ2-7; 7 positions match TRBD2. CDR1 is SEHNR and CDR2 is FQNEAQ in the germline V gene (reference sequence). V lost 1 base and J lost 3; bases outside the gene matches: 6. The CDR3 contains 15 residues. CDR3 sequence reads: CASSLVETSSYEQYF. Written as DNA, the CDR3 is TGTGCCAGCAGCTTAGTAGAGACTAGCAGCTACGAGCAGTACTTC.

This clone was seen only once. This chain connects TRBV4-1 to TRBJ1-5; D gene ambiguous. CDR3 length equals 15 residues. V shed 1 base and J shed 2 bases, with 9 bases lying between them. Germline CDR1 is MGHRA and CDR2 is YSYEKL. The CDR3 here is CASSQAGVGNQPQHF. The CDR3 nucleotides are TGCGCCAGCAGCCAAGCCGGGGTAGGCAATCAGCCCCAGCATTTT.

J is TRBJ2-7 and V is TRBV18; 7 nucleotides align to TRBD2. The V gene's germline CDR1 is KGHSH and CDR2 LQKENI. This CDR3 spans 13 amino acids. The V segment lost 6 bases and the J segment 4 bases; nucleotides outside the gene matches: 6. CDR3 amino acids: CASSSGLPYEQYF. CDR3 DNA: TGTGCCAGCTCGTCGGGACTACCTTACGAGCAGTACTTC.

This chain connects TRBV4-2 to TRBJ2-7, with D possibly matching TRBD2 (6 bases). The CDR3 length is 15 residues. Trimming shortened V by 0 bases and J by 5 bases, and 14 bases separated the two germline ends. The germline V gene encodes CDR1 LGHNA and CDR2 YNFKEQ. CDR3 nucleotide sequence: TGTGCCAGCAGCCAAGATCCGGGCGGGGAGAACGAGCAGTACTTC. It codes for CASSQDPGGENEQYF.

The genes are TRBV5-1 and TRBJ1-2, with TRBD1 matching over 9 bases. The ends lost 1 base at V and 5 bases at J; junction bases unmatched: 6. CDR3 length: 15 residues. Germline V gene lookup returns CDR1 SGHRS and CDR2 YFSETQ. The CDR3 is CASSLNRDREYGYTF. CDR3 in DNA: TGCGCCAGCAGCTTGAACCGGGACAGGGAATATGGCTACACCTTC.

The rearrangement uses TRBV5-1 and TRBJ2-3; 10 bases fit TRBD1. Unmatched junction bases numbered 6, after V lost 3 bases and J lost 2 bases. Germline V gene lookup returns CDR1 SGHRS and CDR2 YFSETQ. The CDR3 sequence is 16 residues long. Written as DNA, the CDR3 is TGCGCCAGCAGCTCGGCAGGGACAGGGGCCACAGATACGCAGTATTTT. Protein sequence: CASSSAGTGATDTQYF.

The rearrangement joins TRBV5-6 to TRBJ2-7; 10 bases are shared with TRBD1. The ends lost 2 bases at V and 6 bases at J; junction bases unmatched: 8. CDR3 length: 15 amino acids. Germline V gene lookup returns CDR1 SGHDT and CDR2 YYEEEE. The CDR3 reads CASSFRTGGKGEQYF. In nucleotides, the CDR3 is TGTGCCAGCAGCTTCCGGACAGGGGGAAAGGGCGAGCAGTACTTC.

This clone was counted only a few times. This chain links TRBV7-8 with TRBJ1-5; no firm D call. Trimming removed 1 base at V and 1 base at J, with 23 bases between. CDR1 is SGHVS and CDR2 is FQNEAQ in the germline V gene. The CDR3 covers 20 residues. CDR3 nucleotides: TGTGCCAGCAGCTTAGTCCGGCCTTTCACCTCCCCACAGAGCAATCAGCCCCAGCATTTT. Protein: CASSLVRPFTSPQSNQPQHF.

The chain recombines TRBV5-1 with TRBJ1-2; 9 bases are shared with TRBD1. Looked up from germline, CDR1 is SGHRS and CDR2 is YFSETQ. There are 18 residues in the CDR3. V trimming: 0 bases; J trimming: 8 bases; junction bases outside the gene matches: 17. CDR3: CASSLADRGSFLGAGYTF. DNA of the CDR3: TGCGCCAGCAGCTTGGCCGACAGGGGGTCGTTTCTTGGTGCAGGCTACACCTTC.

The chain carries TRBV13 and TRBJ1-2; D remains unclear. This CDR3 spans 15 amino acids. Trimming cost V 0 bases and J 3 bases, with 11 bases left between them. Germline values: CDR1 PRHDT, CDR2 FYEKMQ (reference sequence). The CDR3 nucleotides are TGTGCCAGCAGCTTAGGGTTGGGAGCCCACTATGGCTACACCTTC. This translates into CASSLGLGAHYGYTF.

In its sample, this clone was seen a few times. The rearrangement joins TRBV2 to TRBJ1-5; D is undetermined. Germline V gene data show CDR1 as SNHLY and CDR2 as FYNNEI. The V end lost 6 bases, the J end lost 0 bases, and 12 bases lay between the germline ends. The CDR3 is 15 residues long. The CDR3 region is CASSEGVVSNQPQHF. Written as DNA, the CDR3 is TGTGCCAGCAGCGAGGGAGTGGTTAGCAATCAGCCCCAGCATTTT.

This chain uses TRBV30 with TRBJ1-2; possible D gene TRBD1, 6 bases. V was cut by 3 bases and J by 8 bases, with 19 bases left in between. The V gene's germline CDR1 is GTSNPN and CDR2 SVGIG (reference sequence). The CDR3 extends over 14 amino acids. The CDR3, as DNA: TGTGCCTGGAGGGGCTGGCAGGGACATTTCGGCTACACCTTC. It encodes CAWRGWQGHFGYTF.

The gene calls are TRBV29-1 and TRBJ1-5; the D gene is possibly TRBD1 (5 bases). The CDR3 runs 14 residues. Germline CDR1 SQVTM, CDR2 ANQGSEA. V lost 4 bases and J lost 1, with 11 bases in between. The CDR3 is CSVVTGQSNQPQHF. The CDR3 DNA sequence: TGCAGCGTTGTGACCGGACAAAGCAATCAGCCCCAGCATTTT.

This clone appeared a single time. The J gene is TRBJ1-2, the V gene TRBV3-1 (or the pseudogene TRBV3-2), with 10 bases that match TRBD1. The CDR3 is made up of 15 amino acids. The V segment lost 4 bases and the J segment 3 bases; nucleotides outside the gene matches: 5. Germline lookup yields CDR1 LGHDT and CDR2 YNNKEL (reference sequence). The CDR3 loop reads CASSPRTGGHYGYTF. The CDR3 bases are TGTGCCAGCAGCCCCCGGACAGGGGGACACTATGGCTACACCTTC.

The DNA of the CDR3 is TGTGCCGTCAAAGGAGTGAACACTGAAGCTTTCTTT. Protein: CAVKGVNTEAFF. This chain uses TRBV6-5 with TRBJ1-1; no definite D call. The V gene's germline CDR1 is MNHEY and CDR2 SVGAGI. This CDR3 region has 12 residues. V dropped 11 bases and J dropped 0 bases, with 10 bases sitting between them.

This clone came up a few times. The chain carries TRBV5-5 and TRBJ2-1; D call uncertain. V shed 2 bases and J shed 9 bases, with 6 bases lying between them. CDR3 size: 11 residues. From germline, CDR1 is SGHKS and CDR2 YYEKEE (reference sequence). The CDR3 region is CASSFEAEQFF. The DNA for the CDR3 is TGTGCCAGCAGCTTCGAGGCTGAGCAGTTCTTC.

This chain connects TRBV5-8 to TRBJ1-4, with D perhaps matching TRBD1 (5 bases). Germline V gives CDR1 SGHTS, CDR2 YDEGEE. The CDR3 spans 14 residues. Trimming stripped 4 bases from V and 8 bases from J, with 15 bases between. As DNA, the CDR3 is TGTGCCAGCAGCCCGAGTGGGGCAGGGGAAAAACTGTTTTTT. Translating it yields CASSPSGAGEKLFF.

This clone was seen just once. The rearrangement joins TRBV7-2 to TRBJ2-2; D perhaps matches TRBD1 (5 bases). Trimming removed 0 bases from V and 6 bases from J, with 11 bases in between. The CDR3 has 15 amino acids. Germline V gene sequence: CDR1 SGHTA, CDR2 FQGNSA. The CDR3 region has the DNA TGTGCCAGCAGCTTAGCTGGTGGGGCGGCCGGGGAGCTGTTTTTT. Protein sequence: CASSLAGGAAGELFF.

This clone is a singleton in its sample. This chain joins TRBV30 and TRBJ1-4; D possibly corresponds to TRBD1 (6 bases). The CDR3 totals 15 residues. V lost 5 bases and J 4 bases, leaving 17 bases between the germline ends. In germline, CDR1 is GTSNPN, CDR2 SVGIG (reference sequence). As DNA, the CDR3 is TGTGCCTGGTCCCTATCGGGGGGCGGTAATGAAAAACTGTTTTTT. Translated: CAWSLSGGGNEKLFF.

The chain has TRBV10-3 and TRBJ1-1; a weak D match, TRBD1 (6 bases). V shed 6 bases and J shed 0 bases, with 11 bases lying between them. This CDR3 has 14 amino acids. CDR1 and CDR2 (germline): ENHRY, SYGVKD. The CDR3 coding sequence is TGTGCCATCAGAGAGGACAGCATGAACACTGAAGCTTTCTTT. This gives the protein CAIREDSMNTEAFF.

The chain has TRBV3-1 (or the pseudogene TRBV3-2) and TRBJ2-7, with TRBD2 matching over 13 bases. The germline gives CDR1 LGHDT, CDR2 YNNKEL (reference sequence). CDR3 length: 14 residues. J gave up 6 bases and V 6 bases, and 5 bases lay outside the gene matches. CDR3 nucleotide sequence: TGTGCCAGCAGTCTGGGACTAGCGGGGAGCGAGCAGTACTTC. Its translation: CASSLGLAGSEQYF.

V and J are TRBV4-2 and TRBJ1-3, with 8 nucleotides matching TRBD1. The CDR3 has 17 amino acids. Germline lookup yields CDR1 LGHNA and CDR2 YNFKEQ. Germline trimming cut 2 bases from V and 0 bases from J; bases unmatched to any gene: 6. The CDR3 spells CASSQRDRSFSGNTIYF. The DNA of the CDR3 is TGTGCCAGCAGCCAACGGGACAGGAGCTTCTCTGGAAACACCATATATTTT.

The chain joins TRBV10-1 to TRBJ1-6, with TRBD1 matching over 10 bases. V shed 0 bases and J 8 bases; nucleotides not matched to a gene: 7. Looked up from germline, CDR1 is WNHNN and CDR2 is SYGVQD (reference sequence). The CDR3 is 17 amino acids. The CDR3 reads CASSESAGQGVYSPLHF. The CDR3 region has the DNA TGCGCCAGCAGTGAGTCAGCTGGACAGGGGGTTTATTCACCCCTCCACTTT.